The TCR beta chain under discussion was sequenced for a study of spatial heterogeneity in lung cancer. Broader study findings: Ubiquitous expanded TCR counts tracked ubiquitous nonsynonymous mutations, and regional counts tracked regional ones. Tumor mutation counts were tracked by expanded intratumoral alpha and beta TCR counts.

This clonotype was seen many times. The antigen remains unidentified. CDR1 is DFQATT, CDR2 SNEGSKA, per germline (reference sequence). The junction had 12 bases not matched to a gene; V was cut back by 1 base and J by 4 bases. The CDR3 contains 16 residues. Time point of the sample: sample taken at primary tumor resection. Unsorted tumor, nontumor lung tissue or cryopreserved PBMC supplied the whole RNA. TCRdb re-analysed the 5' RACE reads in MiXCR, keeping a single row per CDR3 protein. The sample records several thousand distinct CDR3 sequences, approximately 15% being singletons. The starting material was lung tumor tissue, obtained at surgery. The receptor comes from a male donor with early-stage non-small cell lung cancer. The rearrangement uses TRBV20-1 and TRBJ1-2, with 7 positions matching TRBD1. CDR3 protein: CSARGTGTEVGYGYTF. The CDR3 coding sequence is TGCAGTGCTAGAGGGACAGGCACAGAGGTTGGCTATGGCTACACCTTC.